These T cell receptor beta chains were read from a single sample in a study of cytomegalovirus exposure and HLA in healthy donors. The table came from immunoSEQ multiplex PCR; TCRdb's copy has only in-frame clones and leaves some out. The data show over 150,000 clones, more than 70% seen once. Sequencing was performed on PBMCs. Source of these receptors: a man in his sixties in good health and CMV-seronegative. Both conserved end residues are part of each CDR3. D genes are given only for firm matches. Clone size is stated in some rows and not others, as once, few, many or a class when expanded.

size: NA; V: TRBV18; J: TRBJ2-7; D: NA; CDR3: CASSPLGAGETQYF; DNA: TGTGCCAGCTCACCACTGGGCGCGGGCGAAACCCAGTACTTC
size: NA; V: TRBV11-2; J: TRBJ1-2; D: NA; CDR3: CASSFERDYGYTF; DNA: TGTGCCAGCAGCTTCGAGAGAGACTATGGCTACACCTTC
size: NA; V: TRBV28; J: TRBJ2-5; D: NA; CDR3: CASSFRGGWQETQYF; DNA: TGTGCCAGCAGTTTCAGGGGTGGGTGGCAAGAGACCCAGTACTTC
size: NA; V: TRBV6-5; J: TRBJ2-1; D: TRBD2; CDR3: CASSYSASGHNEQFF; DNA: TGTGCCAGCAGTTACTCGGCTAGCGGACACAATGAGCAGTTCTTC
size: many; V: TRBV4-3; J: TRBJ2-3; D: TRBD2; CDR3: CASSQETSGGPSTDTQYF; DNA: TGCGCCAGCAGCCAAGAAACTAGCGGGGGCCCTAGCACAGATACGCAGTATTTT
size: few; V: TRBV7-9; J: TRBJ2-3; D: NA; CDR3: CASSLRGDGGDTQYF; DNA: TGTGCCAGCAGCCTCCGAGGGGACGGGGGAGATACGCAGTATTTT
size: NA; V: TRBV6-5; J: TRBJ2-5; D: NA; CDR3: CASSLLGAETQYF; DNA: TGTGCCAGCAGCCTGCTAGGCGCAGAGACCCAGTACTTC
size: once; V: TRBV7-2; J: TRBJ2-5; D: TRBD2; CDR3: CASSLGTSGQETQYF; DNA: TGTGCCAGCAGCTTAGGTACTAGCGGACAAGAGACCCAGTACTTC
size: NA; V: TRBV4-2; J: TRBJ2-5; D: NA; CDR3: CASSGGGTIAETQYF; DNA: TGTGCCAGCAGCGGAGGGGGGACTATTGCGGAGACCCAGTACTTC
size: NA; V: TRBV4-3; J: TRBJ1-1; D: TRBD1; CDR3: CASSQSQGEMNTEAFF; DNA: TGCGCCAGCAGCCAATCCCAGGGGGAGATGAACACTGAAGCTTTCTTT
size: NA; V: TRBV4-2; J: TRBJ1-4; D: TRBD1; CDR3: CASSQGDREDEKLFF; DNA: TGTGCCAGCAGCCAAGGCGACAGGGAAGATGAAAAACTGTTTTTT
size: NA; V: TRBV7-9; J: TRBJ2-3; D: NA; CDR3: CASSIPGRGTDTQYF; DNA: TGTGCCAGCAGCATCCCGGGGAGAGGCACAGATACGCAGTATTTT
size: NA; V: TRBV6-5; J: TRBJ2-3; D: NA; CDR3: CASSYSGPDTQYF; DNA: TGTGCCAGCAGTTACAGCGGGCCAGATACGCAGTATTTT
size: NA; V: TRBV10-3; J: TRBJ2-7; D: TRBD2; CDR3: CAISESRTSGYGQYF; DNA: TGTGCCATCAGTGAGTCGAGGACTAGCGGATACGGGCAGTACTTC
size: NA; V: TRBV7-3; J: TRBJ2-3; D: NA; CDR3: CASSFAPGMTDTQYF; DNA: TGTGCCAGCAGCTTTGCCCCGGGTATGACAGATACGCAGTATTTT
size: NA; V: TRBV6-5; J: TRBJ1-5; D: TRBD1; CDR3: CASSLQGMSQPQHF; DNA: TGTGCCAGCAGTTTACAGGGGATGAGTCAGCCCCAGCATTTT
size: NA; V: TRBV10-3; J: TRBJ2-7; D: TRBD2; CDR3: CAIKGLAGEQYF; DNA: TGTGCCATCAAGGGACTAGCGGGCGAGCAGTACTTC
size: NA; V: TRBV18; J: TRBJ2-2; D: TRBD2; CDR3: CASSRGLASNTGELFF; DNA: TGTGCCAGCTCACGGGGACTAGCATCGAACACCGGGGAGCTGTTTTTT
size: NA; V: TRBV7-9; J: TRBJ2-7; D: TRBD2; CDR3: CASSAGLAGNTPSLEQYF; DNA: TGTGCCAGCAGCGCCGGACTAGCGGGAAACACCCCATCTCTCGAGCAGTACTTC
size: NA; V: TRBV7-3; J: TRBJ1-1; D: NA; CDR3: CASSYDSNTEAFF; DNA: TGTGCCAGCAGCTATGACAGCAACACTGAAGCTTTCTTT
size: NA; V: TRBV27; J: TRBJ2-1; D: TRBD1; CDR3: CASSPRQGLYNEQFF; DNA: TGTGCCAGCAGTCCCCGACAGGGGCTCTACAATGAGCAGTTCTTC
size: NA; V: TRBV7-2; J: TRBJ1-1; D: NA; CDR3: CASSPGGRGAFF; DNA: TGTGCCAGCAGCCCCGGGGGGCGTGGAGCTTTCTTT
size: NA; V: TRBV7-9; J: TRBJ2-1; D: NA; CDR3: CASSSGLGGWDEQFF; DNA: TGTGCCAGCAGCTCAGGACTGGGGGGTTGGGATGAGCAGTTCTTC
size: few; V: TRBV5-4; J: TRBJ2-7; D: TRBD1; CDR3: CASSFVQGSEQYF; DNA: TGTGCCAGCAGCTTTGTACAGGGGAGCGAGCAGTACTTC
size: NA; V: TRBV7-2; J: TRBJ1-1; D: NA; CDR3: CASSLVPRNTEAFF; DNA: TGTGCCAGCAGCTTAGTCCCGAGGAACACTGAAGCTTTCTTT
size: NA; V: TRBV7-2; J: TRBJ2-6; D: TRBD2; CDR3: CASSLGLAGGLPANVLTF; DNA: TGTGCCAGCAGCTTAGGGCTAGCGGGGGGTCTACCGGCCAACGTCCTGACTTTC
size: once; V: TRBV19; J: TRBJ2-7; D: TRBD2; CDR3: CASSIASGNTYEQYF; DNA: TGTGCCAGTAGTATAGCTAGCGGAAACACCTACGAGCAGTACTTC
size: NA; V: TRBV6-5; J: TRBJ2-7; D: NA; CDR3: CASSVGAESYEQYF; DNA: TGTGCCAGCAGTGTAGGGGCGGAGAGCTACGAGCAGTACTTC
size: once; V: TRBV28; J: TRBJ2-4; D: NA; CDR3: CASPSGLNIQYF; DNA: TGTGCCAGTCCTTCTGGACTTAACATTCAGTACTTC
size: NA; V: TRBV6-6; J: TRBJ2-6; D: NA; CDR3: CASSVDSSGANVLTF; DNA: TGTGCCAGCAGTGTGGACAGCTCTGGGGCCAACGTCCTGACTTTC
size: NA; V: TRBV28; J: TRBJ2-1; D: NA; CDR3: CASSTGETGREYEQFF; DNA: TGTGCCAGCAGTACGGGCGAGACAGGAAGAGAGTATGAGCAGTTCTTC
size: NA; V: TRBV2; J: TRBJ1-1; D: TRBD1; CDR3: CASRYRGLNTEAFF; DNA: TGTGCCAGCAGGTACAGGGGTTTGAACACTGAAGCTTTCTTT
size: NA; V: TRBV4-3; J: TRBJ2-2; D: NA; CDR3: CASSLTLGGELFF; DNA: TGCGCCAGCAGCCTGACATTGGGCGGGGAGCTGTTTTTT
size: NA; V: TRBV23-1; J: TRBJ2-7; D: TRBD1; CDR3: CASSQRDRGSPTTFHEQYF; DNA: TGCGCCAGCAGTCAGCGCGACAGGGGCTCACCCACTACGTTCCACGAGCAGTACTTC
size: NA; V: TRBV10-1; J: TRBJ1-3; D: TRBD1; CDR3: CASGSTGSNTIYF; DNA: TGCGCCAGCGGGTCGACAGGGAGCAACACCATATATTTT
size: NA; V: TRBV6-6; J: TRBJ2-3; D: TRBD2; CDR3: CASSYTSGNTDMQYF; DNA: TGTGCCAGCAGTTACACTAGCGGGAACACAGATATGCAGTATTTT
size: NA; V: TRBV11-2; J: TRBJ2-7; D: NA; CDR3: CASSLDPDSHLYLGGQYF; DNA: TGTGCCAGCAGCTTAGATCCCGACAGCCACCTCTACCTCGGTGGGCAGTACTTC
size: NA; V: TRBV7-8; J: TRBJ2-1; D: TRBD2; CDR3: CASSPPLRLAQFNEQFF; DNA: TGTGCCAGCAGCCCCCCCCTTCGACTAGCACAATTCAATGAGCAGTTCTTC
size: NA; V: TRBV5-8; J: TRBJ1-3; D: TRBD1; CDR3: CASSVGQGSGNTIYF; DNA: TGTGCCAGCAGCGTGGGACAGGGGTCTGGAAACACCATATATTTT
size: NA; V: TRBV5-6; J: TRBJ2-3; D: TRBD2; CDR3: CASSLGPAGGGPDTQYF; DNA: TGTGCCAGCAGCTTGGGGCCAGCGGGAGGGGGACCAGATACGCAGTATTTT